The rows below give T cell receptor beta chains drawn from one sample of a study of T cells in Graves' hyperthyroidism and ophthalmopathy. TCRdb reprocessed the multiplex PCR reads via MiXCR and lists one record per CDR3 protein. Altogether 700,000 to 950,000 distinct CDR3 sequences are present, 30% to 40% being singletons, with the ten largest covering around a third. Material for sequencing was blood. The receptors come from a woman aged 40 to 50 with Graves' hyperthyroidism. Each CDR3 is given with its conserved first and last residue. A D gene is named only where the DNA matches it firmly. Clone size, where shown, is once, few, many, or a class for clones that have expanded.

DNA: TGTGCCAGCAGCCAAGATCTGGGGGCTGGTGCTCAGCCCCAGCATTTT
CDR3: CASSQDLGAGAQPQHF
V: TRBV5-4
size: NA
J: TRBJ1-5
D: NA

DNA: TGTGCCAGCAGCTTAGAGGGTTCGGACACTGAAGCTTTCTTT
CDR3: CASSLEGSDTEAFF
V: TRBV7-9
size: NA
J: TRBJ1-1
D: NA

DNA: TGTGCCAGCTTTAGCGGAGGTGTAGCAGATACGCAGTATTTT
CDR3: CASFSGGVADTQYF
V: TRBV6-1
size: few
J: TRBJ2-3
D: NA

DNA: TGTGCCTGCCTTCGTCAGGGACTCTCCTACGAGCAGTACTTC
CDR3: CACLRQGLSYEQYF
V: TRBV19
size: NA
J: TRBJ2-7
D: NA

DNA: TGTGCCAGCACCTCGACAGGGGTGGGTAGCAATCAGCCCCAGCATTTT
CDR3: CASTSTGVGSNQPQHF
V: TRBV7-8
size: NA
J: TRBJ1-5
D: TRBD1

DNA: TGTGCCAGCAGCTTAGGCTGGGGAAATTTGGATACGCAGTATTTT
CDR3: CASSLGWGNLDTQYF
V: TRBV7-9
size: NA
J: TRBJ2-3
D: NA

DNA: TGTGCCAGCAGCTTCGCCCAGGGGATCGAGCAGTACTTC
CDR3: CASSFAQGIEQYF
V: TRBV7-9
size: NA
J: TRBJ2-7
D: NA

DNA: TGTGCCAGCAACCCGGTAGGGGGGTACGAGCAGTACTTC
CDR3: CASNPVGGYEQYF
V: TRBV11-2
size: NA
J: TRBJ2-7
D: NA

DNA: TGTGCCAGCAGTTACCTTCGGAATTCGGACTCTGAAGCTTTCTTT
CDR3: CASSYLRNSDSEAFF
V: TRBV12-3/TRBV12-4
size: few
J: TRBJ1-1
D: NA

DNA: TGTGCCACCAGTGGGCAGGGAAACACCGGGGAGCTGTTTTTT
CDR3: CATSGQGNTGELFF
V: TRBV24-1
size: many
J: TRBJ2-2
D: NA

DNA: TGTGCCAGCGTCGGGACGGTTCAAGAGACCCAGTACTTC
CDR3: CASVGTVQETQYF
V: TRBV12-3/TRBV12-4
size: NA
J: TRBJ2-5
D: NA

DNA: TGTGCCAGCAGCCACCGGGCTTTGGGCTACGAGCAGTACTTC
CDR3: CASSHRALGYEQYF
V: TRBV11-2
size: NA
J: TRBJ2-7
D: NA

DNA: TGCGCCAGCAGTTCCGGGGAGGTGCATGGCTACACCTTC
CDR3: CASSSGEVHGYTF
V: TRBV5-1
size: NA
J: TRBJ1-2
D: NA

DNA: TGTGCCAGCTCACCAGGGGTCGACACCGGGGAGCTGTTTTTT
CDR3: CASSPGVDTGELFF
V: TRBV25-1
size: NA
J: TRBJ2-2
D: NA

DNA: TGTGCCAGCAGTGTGGACAGGGCGGGCTACACCTTC
CDR3: CASSVDRAGYTF
V: TRBV25-1
size: NA
J: TRBJ1-2
D: TRBD1

DNA: TGCAGCGTTGGCGGACCCAGGAACACCGGGGAGCTGTTTTTT
CDR3: CSVGGPRNTGELFF
V: TRBV29-1
size: many
J: TRBJ2-2
D: NA

DNA: TGTGCCAGCAGCCAATGGGGGAATAATTCACCCCTCCACTTT
CDR3: CASSQWGNNSPLHF
V: TRBV3-1
size: NA
J: TRBJ1-6
D: NA

DNA: TGCGCCGGCAGCCCAGGACAGGGAACATACGAGCAGTACTTC
CDR3: CAGSPGQGTYEQYF
V: TRBV5-1
size: NA
J: TRBJ2-7
D: TRBD1

DNA: TGCAGTGCTAGAGATTGGGAGGGGGGTGATAGCAATCAGCCCCAGCATTTT
CDR3: CSARDWEGGDSNQPQHF
V: TRBV20-1
size: NA
J: TRBJ1-5
D: NA

DNA: TGTGCCAGCAGATTTCAAAGCGACAGGGGATCGTGGGCTTTCTTT
CDR3: CASRFQSDRGSWAFF
V: TRBV12-3/TRBV12-4
size: few
J: TRBJ1-1
D: TRBD1

DNA: TGTGCCAGCAGTTACCAGGCTGAAGCTTTCTTT
CDR3: CASSYQAEAFF
V: TRBV6-6
size: many
J: TRBJ1-1
D: NA

DNA: TGTGCCACCAGCATCGACAGGGACGGGGAGCTGTTTTTT
CDR3: CATSIDRDGELFF
V: TRBV15
size: NA
J: TRBJ2-2
D: TRBD1

DNA: TGTGCCAGCAGAGCCACGATAGGGGGCTATGGCTACACCTTC
CDR3: CASRATIGGYGYTF
V: TRBV2
size: many
J: TRBJ1-2
D: NA

DNA: TGTGCCAGCAGCCTCCCTCACCTTAGCACAGATACGCAGTATTTT
CDR3: CASSLPHLSTDTQYF
V: TRBV28
size: NA
J: TRBJ2-3
D: NA

DNA: TGTGCCAGCAGCCAAGACGAGGGGGACTATGGCTACACCTTC
CDR3: CASSQDEGDYGYTF
V: TRBV7-9
size: NA
J: TRBJ1-2
D: NA

DNA: TGTGCCAGTAGACCTACTTGGAGGGGGCGCGATGAGCAGTTCTTC
CDR3: CASRPTWRGRDEQFF
V: TRBV19
size: NA
J: TRBJ2-1
D: NA

DNA: TGTGCCAGCAGGAGGGGAGGGAGCACTGAAGCTTTCTTT
CDR3: CASRRGGSTEAFF
V: TRBV3-1
size: NA
J: TRBJ1-1
D: NA

DNA: TGTGCCAGTACTTCCGGACAGGGCAATCAGCCCCAGCATTTT
CDR3: CASTSGQGNQPQHF
V: TRBV19
size: NA
J: TRBJ1-5
D: TRBD1